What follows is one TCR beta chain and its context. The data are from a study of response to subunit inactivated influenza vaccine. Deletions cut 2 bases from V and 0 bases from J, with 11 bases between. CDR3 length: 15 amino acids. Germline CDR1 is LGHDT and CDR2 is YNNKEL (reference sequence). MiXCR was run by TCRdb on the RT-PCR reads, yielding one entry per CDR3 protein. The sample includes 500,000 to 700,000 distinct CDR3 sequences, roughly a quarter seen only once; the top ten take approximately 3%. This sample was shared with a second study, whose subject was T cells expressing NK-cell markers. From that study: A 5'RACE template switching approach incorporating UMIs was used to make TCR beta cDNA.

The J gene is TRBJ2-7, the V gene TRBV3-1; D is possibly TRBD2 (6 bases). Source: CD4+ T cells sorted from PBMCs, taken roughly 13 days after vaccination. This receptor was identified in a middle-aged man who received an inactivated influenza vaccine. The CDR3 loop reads CASSQRDSFSYEQYF. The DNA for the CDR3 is TGTGCCAGCAGCCAACGGGACTCCTTCTCCTACGAGCAGTACTTC.